A single sample is the source of the 25 T cell receptor beta chains below, sequenced in a study of cytomegalovirus exposure and HLA in healthy donors. It was with 60 Vbeta and 13 Jbeta primers that the PCR ran. Sequenced by immunoSEQ multiplex PCR; TCRdb stores in-frame clones only, minus some. This table has 130,000 or so clones, 70% to 85% appearing once. Sequenced input: PBMCs. The receptors come from a female donor in good health and CMV-seronegative.

V usage is TRBV7-4 and J usage is TRBJ2-1; a weak D match, TRBD2 (5 bases). The CDR3 extends over 12 amino acids. Germline CDR1 SGHVT, CDR2 SQSDAQ. Trimming stripped 5 bases from V and 10 bases from J, with 12 bases between. CDR3 DNA: TGTGCCAGCAGCCCTGTTGCTAGCGAGCAGTTCTTC. Translation: CASSPVASEQFF. Full variable domain (rest looked up from reference TRBV7-4 and TRBJ2-1): GAGVSQSPRYKVAKRGRDVALRCDSISGHVTLYWYRQTLGQGSEVLTYSQSDAQRDKSGRPSGRFSAERPERSVSTLKIQRTEQGDSAVYLCASSPVASEQFFGPGTRLTVL.

Within the sample, this clone is medium-sized (0.01 to 0.1%). The V call is TRBV4-2, the J call TRBJ1-5; 7 bases line up with TRBD1. The CDR3 runs to 14 residues. J was trimmed by 5 bases and V by 3 bases; bases with no gene match: 4. Germline CDR1 and CDR2: LGHNA and YNFKEQ. CDR3 DNA sequence: TGTGCCAGCAGCCACCAGGGGGGCGATCAGCCCCAGCATTTT. This sequence encodes CASSHQGGDQPQHF.

The chain carries TRBV5-4 and TRBJ2-7; maybe TRBD2 (6 bases). Trimming left V 4 bases short and J 3 bases short, with 11 bases between. The CDR3 covers 13 residues. The V gene's germline CDR1 is SGHNT and CDR2 YYREEE (reference sequence). The CDR3 region is CASSGGTDYEQYF. For the CDR3, the DNA is TGTGCCAGCAGCGGGGGGACCGACTACGAGCAGTACTTC.

This chain connects TRBV6-5 to TRBJ1-1; TRBD1 matches 8 bases. Germline loops: CDR1 MNHEY, CDR2 SVGAGI. This CDR3 comprises 15 residues. The trim removed 5 bases at V and 0 bases at J, leaving 5 bases unmatched. DNA of the CDR3: TGTGCCAGCAGTGGGGGGACAGGAGTGAACACTGAAGCTTTCTTT. This codes for CASSGGTGVNTEAFF.

This sequence joins TRBV27 and TRBJ2-7; D ambiguous. The ends were cut back, 0 bases at V and 2 bases at J, with 11 bases in the middle. CDR1 MNHEY and CDR2 SMNVEV come from the germline V gene (reference sequence). The CDR3 extends over 15 amino acids. In DNA, the CDR3 is TGTGCCAGCAGTTTATCCCTAGGCCGGACCTACGAGCAGTACTTC. Its translation is CASSLSLGRTYEQYF.

This clone was seen just once. The chain carries TRBV4-2 and TRBJ2-7; a weak D match, TRBD2 (5 bases). V was clipped by 1 base and J by 2 bases, with 9 bases between them. Germline V gives CDR1 LGHNA, CDR2 YNFKEQ. The CDR3 totals 14 residues. The CDR3 loop is CASSQGLPAYEQYF. In DNA form, the CDR3 reads TGTGCCAGCAGCCAAGGACTACCCGCCTACGAGCAGTACTTC.

The chain employs TRBV2 and TRBJ1-5; 8 bases align to TRBD1. The junction had 6 bases not matched to a gene; V was cut back by 7 bases and J by 1 base. The CDR3 is made up of 15 amino acids. Per germline, CDR1 SNHLY and CDR2 FYNNEI. Here the CDR3 reads CASNLDRASNQPQHF. CDR3 bases: TGTGCCAGCAACCTGGACAGGGCGAGCAATCAGCCCCAGCATTTT.

In nucleotides, the CDR3 is TGTGCCAGTAGTGTGGAGGACCTGAACACTGAAGCTTTCTTT. It translates to CASSVEDLNTEAFF. The rearrangement joins TRBV19 to TRBJ1-1; no firm D call. Trimming left V 5 bases short and J 0 bases short, with 10 bases between. The CDR3 sequence is 14 residues long. Germline lookup yields CDR1 LNHDA and CDR2 SQIVND (reference sequence).

The chain couples TRBV7-3 to TRBJ2-1; no reliable D call. Germline-derived CDR1 and CDR2 are SGHTA and FQGTGA. The CDR3 has 16 residues. V lost 5 bases, J lost 0 bases, and 14 bases lay in between. The CDR3, as DNA: TGTGCCAGCAGCACAACGCTAGGAGCCTCCTACAATGAGCAGTTCTTC. Translation gives CASSTTLGASYNEQFF.

The rearrangement uses TRBV14 and TRBJ1-1, with D possibly matching TRBD1 (5 bases). The CDR3 length is 17 residues. Trimming removed 0 bases at V and 5 bases at J, with 19 bases between. CDR1 is SGHDN, CDR2 FVKESK, per germline. CDR3 protein: CASSQDIQGVGATEAFF. The CDR3 DNA is TGTGCCAGCAGCCAAGACATTCAGGGTGTTGGGGCTACTGAAGCTTTCTTT.

V is TRBV28 and J is TRBJ1-4; a possible D gene is TRBD1 (5 bases). This CDR3 comprises 14 residues. V gave up 5 bases and J gave up 8 bases, with 15 bases separating them. The germline V gene encodes CDR1 MDHEN and CDR2 SYDVKM. The CDR3 loop is CASSPGSAGEKLFF. For the CDR3, the DNA is TGTGCCAGCAGTCCAGGGTCCGCGGGAGAAAAACTGTTTTTT.

The chain is built from TRBV6-5 and TRBJ1-2; 7 nucleotides match TRBD1. In germline, CDR1 is MNHEY, CDR2 SVGAGI. V lost 5 bases to trimming and J lost 7 bases; unmatched junction nucleotides: 7. The CDR3 length is 13 residues. CDR3 coding DNA: TGTGCCAGCAGTCAGACAGGGTGGGTTGGCTACACCTTC. Translation gives CASSQTGWVGYTF.

The rearrangement uses TRBV11-2 and TRBJ2-3, with D perhaps matching TRBD2 (6 bases). Trimming cost V 4 bases and J 0 bases, with 14 bases left between them. Looked up from germline, CDR1 is SGHAT and CDR2 is FQNNGV. This CDR3 has 16 amino acids. In DNA, the CDR3 is TGTGCCAGCAGCTCTCCCGTGGGACTTAGCACAGATACGCAGTATTTT. It specifies CASSSPVGLSTDTQYF.

This chain's CDR3 is CSVARGPGNTIYF. In DNA, the CDR3 is TGCAGCGTTGCCAGGGGGCCTGGAAACACCATATATTTT. The V and J genes are TRBV29-1 and TRBJ1-3, with 8 nucleotides matching TRBD1. Germline V lookup: CDR1 SQVTM, CDR2 ANQGSEA. V shed 4 bases and J 2 bases; nucleotides not matched to a gene: 1. The CDR3 loop spans 13 amino acids.

This clone was seen more than once but under ten times. This sequence joins TRBV6-1 and TRBJ1-6; TRBD1 matches 8 bases. The length of the CDR3 is 15 residues. The germline V gene encodes CDR1 MNHNS and CDR2 SASEGT. V lost 1 base, J lost 4 bases, and 0 bases stayed unmatched. The CDR3 nucleotides are TGTGCCAGCAGTGAAGGGACAGGGTATAATTCACCCCTCCACTTT. The encoded protein is CASSEGTGYNSPLHF.

V is TRBV2 and J is TRBJ2-6; perhaps TRBD2 as D (5 bases). Germline values: CDR1 SNHLY, CDR2 FYNNEI. CDR3 length: 14 residues. Deletions cut 5 bases from V and 1 base from J, with 6 bases between. CDR3 protein: CASSWESGANVLTF. The CDR3 nucleotides are TGTGCCAGCAGTTGGGAGTCTGGGGCCAACGTCCTGACTTTC.

Concerning this clone: The sample has other DNA sequences that encode this CDR3 too. The chain is built from TRBV9 and TRBJ1-2; no firm D call. Germline loops: CDR1 SGDLS, CDR2 YYNGEE. V dropped 0 bases and J dropped 4 bases, with 10 bases sitting between them. The CDR3 runs 14 residues. CDR3 amino acids: CASSVAGGSYGYTF. CDR3 nucleotide sequence: TGTGCCAGCAGCGTAGCTGGAGGAAGCTATGGCTACACCTTC.

This chain joins TRBV6-6 and TRBJ2-7; perhaps TRBD2 as D (6 bases). Germline-derived CDR1 and CDR2 are MNHNY and SVGAGI (reference sequence). The length of the CDR3 is 13 residues. Trimming took off 6 bases at V and 0 bases at J, with 9 bases between the two ends. DNA of the CDR3: TGTGCCAGCAGCCCCGGGGGCTCCTACGAGCAGTACTTC. This translates into CASSPGGSYEQYF.

The V call is TRBV5-1, the J call TRBJ2-7; TRBD2 matches 8 bases. This CDR3 contains 15 residues. Trimming cost V 2 bases and J 4 bases; bases outside gene matches: 8. Germline CDR1 is SGHRS and CDR2 is YFSETQ. The chain's CDR3 is CASSFGSGGTYEQYF. The DNA for the CDR3 is TGCGCCAGCAGCTTTGGGAGCGGGGGTACATACGAGCAGTACTTC.

The rearrangement links TRBV28 to TRBJ2-7; D is perhaps TRBD1 (6 bases). Germline V gives CDR1 MDHEN, CDR2 SYDVKM. The CDR3 covers 14 residues. Trimming left V 3 bases short and J 5 bases short, with 14 bases between. CDR3: CASSFFPGVHEQYF. CDR3 nucleotides: TGTGCCAGCAGTTTTTTTCCAGGGGTCCACGAGCAGTACTTC.

The rearrangement links TRBV10-1 to TRBJ2-7, with TRBD2 as a possible D gene (5 bases). V lost 1 base and J 0 bases, leaving 7 bases between the germline ends. This CDR3 comprises 14 residues. Per germline, CDR1 WNHNN and CDR2 SYGVQD (reference sequence). DNA for the CDR3: TGCGCCAGCAGTGAGTTACGGGGCTCCTACGAGCAGTACTTC. This codes for CASSELRGSYEQYF.

This clone showed up just a few times. The V call is TRBV18, the J call TRBJ1-5; D gene ambiguous. This CDR3 contains 13 residues. Germline lookup yields CDR1 KGHSH and CDR2 LQKENI. V lost 2 bases to trimming and J lost 5 bases, with 7 bases between them. CDR3 coding DNA: TGTGCCAGCTCACCAACGGTGGATCAGCCCCAGCATTTT. Its protein product is CASSPTVDQPQHF.

The rearrangement uses TRBV6-1 and TRBJ2-7; 11 bases are shared with TRBD2. The trim removed 2 bases at V and 3 bases at J, leaving 12 bases unmatched. The CDR3 has 18 residues. The germline V gene has CDR1 MNHNS and CDR2 SASEGT. CDR3 bases: TGTGCCAGCAGTGAATCGGCGGGTCTAGCGGGAGGAAGCTACGAGCAGTACTTC. Translating it yields CASSESAGLAGGSYEQYF.

The chain employs TRBV5-1 and TRBJ1-2, with D maybe TRBD1 (6 bases). The ends were cut back, 5 bases at V and 4 bases at J, with 12 bases in the middle. The germline CDR1 and CDR2 sequences are SGHRS and YFSETQ. The CDR3 is 13 residues long. CDR3 sequence (DNA): TGCGCCAGCAGTTTCGACAGGACCTATGGCTACACCTTC. Translation: CASSFDRTYGYTF.

The chain employs TRBV7-2 and TRBJ2-1; weak D call: TRBD1 (5 bases). Trimming removed 5 bases from V and 9 bases from J, with 14 bases in between. The CDR3 is 13 residues long. CDR1 SGHTA and CDR2 FQGNSA come from the germline V gene. The CDR3 here is CASSPTDTGEQFF. As DNA, the CDR3 is TGTGCCAGCAGCCCCACGGACACCGGTGAGCAGTTCTTC.